This passage covers 9 T cell receptor beta chains from one sample sequenced in a study of T cell repertoires in cytomegalovirus infection. MiXCR, applied by TCRdb to the reads, yields one record per CDR3 protein. The profile shows roughly 630,000 distinct CDR3 sequences, roughly 26% of them singletons. The sample taken for sequencing was CD8+ T cells from PBMCs. These receptors were collected from a human donor in good health (CMV status not recorded). Some clones in this sample may be carry-over from other donors' samples.

The chain is built from TRBV2 and TRBJ2-1; perhaps TRBD2 as D (5 bases). V shed 3 bases and J shed 1 base, with 10 bases lying between them. The CDR3 spans 15 residues. Per the germline V gene, CDR1 is SNHLY and CDR2 is FYNNEI. The CDR3 DNA sequence: TGTGCCAGCAGTGATCTAGCCAATTCCTACAATGAGCAGTTCTTC. Translated, it gives CASSDLANSYNEQFF.

Many counts were recorded for this clonotype. The chain recombines TRBV7-9 with TRBJ2-1; a possible D gene is TRBD1 (6 bases). Germline loops: CDR1 SEHNR, CDR2 FQNEAQ (reference sequence). This CDR3 has 15 residues. Deletions cut 4 bases from V and 6 bases from J, with 16 bases between. The CDR3 reads CASSSLITGRNEQFF. In nucleotides, the CDR3 is TGTGCCAGCAGCTCCCTAATAACAGGGCGCAATGAGCAGTTCTTC.

CDR3 amino acids: CASSDRNGGNQETQYF. The CDR3, as DNA: TGTGCCAGCAGTGATCGGAACGGGGGGAACCAAGAGACCCAGTACTTC. The J gene is TRBJ2-5, the V gene TRBV6-1; TRBD2 agrees at 7 bases. V gave up 3 bases and J gave up 0 bases; unmatched junction bases: 7. This CDR3 spans 16 amino acids. Germline V gene data show CDR1 as MNHNS and CDR2 as SASEGT.

The chain has TRBV14 and TRBJ2-1; weak D call: TRBD2 (5 bases). The germline V gene has CDR1 SGHDN and CDR2 FVKESK. With 1 base removed from V and 0 bases from J, the gap between germline ends came to 10 bases. This CDR3 is built from 16 residues. The CDR3 spells CASSQARVSSYNEQFF. CDR3 coding DNA: TGTGCCAGCAGCCAAGCGCGGGTGAGCTCCTACAATGAGCAGTTCTTC. Full variable domain (missing parts from reference TRBV14 and TRBJ2-1): EAGVTQFPSHSVIEKGQTVTLRCDPISGHDNLYWYRRVMGKEIKFLLHFVKESKQDESGMPNNRFLAERTGGTYSTLKVQPAELEDSGVYFCASSQARVSSYNEQFFGPGTRLTVL.

In its sample, this clonotype was seen a few times. This sequence joins TRBV20-1 and TRBJ2-1, with a weak D call TRBD2 (5 bases). V was shortened by 7 bases and J by 5 bases, with 15 bases between the two germline ends. The CDR3 consists of 13 residues. In germline, CDR1 is DFQATT, CDR2 SNEGSKA (reference sequence). The CDR3: CSVSRRGDNEQFF. DNA for the CDR3: TGCAGTGTCTCCCGTCGGGGTGACAATGAGCAGTTCTTC.

The J gene is TRBJ1-6, the V gene TRBV5-5; D gene unclear. This CDR3 is 14 amino acids long. Germline loops: CDR1 SGHKS, CDR2 YYEKEE (reference sequence). The V end was cut by 4 bases, the J end by 9 bases, with 14 bases between. The CDR3 is CASSPPKVGSPLHF. As DNA, the CDR3 is TGTGCCAGCAGCCCACCTAAGGTCGGTTCACCCCTCCACTTT.

This clonotype has more than one count but fewer than ten. The rearrangement uses TRBV6-5 and TRBJ1-2; a weak D match, TRBD1 (5 bases). This CDR3 region has 14 residues. In germline, CDR1 is MNHEY, CDR2 SVGAGI. With 0 bases removed from V and 5 bases from J, the gap between germline ends came to 10 bases. The CDR3 protein is CASSYSGPLYGYTF. CDR3 DNA: TGTGCCAGCAGTTACTCGGGACCCCTTTATGGCTACACCTTC.

The sample holds many counts of this clonotype. CDR3 in DNA: TGTGCCAGCAGCGTGGGGACAGGGCCCTACGAGCAGTACGTC. It codes for CASSVGTGPYEQYV. The chain carries TRBV5-4 and TRBJ2-7; 9 nucleotides agree with TRBD1. Germline V CDR1 and CDR2: SGHNT, YYREEE (reference sequence). V was pared by 4 bases and J by 2 bases, with 4 bases of the junction left unmatched. This CDR3 is built from 14 residues.

There are a few counts of this clonotype. The chain joins TRBV4-1 to TRBJ1-4, with D hard to call. Germline assignment: CDR1 MGHRA and CDR2 YSYEKL. V was shortened by 1 base and J by 16 bases, with 22 bases between the two germline ends. The CDR3 sequence is 15 residues long. The CDR3 loop is CASSQGDQPRNEKFF. For the CDR3, the DNA is TGCGCCAGCAGCCAAGGGGATCAACCGAGGAATGAAAAGTTTTTT.